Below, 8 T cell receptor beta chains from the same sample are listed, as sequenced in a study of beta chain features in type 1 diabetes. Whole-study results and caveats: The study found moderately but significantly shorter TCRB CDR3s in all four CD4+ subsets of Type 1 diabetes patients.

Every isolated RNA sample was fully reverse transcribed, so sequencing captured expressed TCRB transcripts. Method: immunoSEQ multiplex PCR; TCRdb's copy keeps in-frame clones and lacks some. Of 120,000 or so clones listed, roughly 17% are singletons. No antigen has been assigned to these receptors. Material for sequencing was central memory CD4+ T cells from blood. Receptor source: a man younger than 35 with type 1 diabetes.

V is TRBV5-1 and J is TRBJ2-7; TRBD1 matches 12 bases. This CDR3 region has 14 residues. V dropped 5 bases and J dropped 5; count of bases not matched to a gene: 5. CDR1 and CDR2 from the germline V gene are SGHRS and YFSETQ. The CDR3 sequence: CASRPGTGGNEQYF. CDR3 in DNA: TGCGCCAGCAGACCCGGGACAGGGGGCAACGAGCAGTACTTC.

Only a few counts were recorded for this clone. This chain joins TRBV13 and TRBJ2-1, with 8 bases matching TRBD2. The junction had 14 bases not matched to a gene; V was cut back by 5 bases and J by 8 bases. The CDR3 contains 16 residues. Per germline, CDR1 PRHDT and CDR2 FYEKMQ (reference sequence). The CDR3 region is CASSPKAGTSFYEQFF. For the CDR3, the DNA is TGTGCCAGCAGCCCAAAAGCCGGGACTAGTTTTTATGAGCAGTTCTTC.

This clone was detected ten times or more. CDR3 nucleotides: TGTGCCAGCAGTGAATCTTTTCCTAGGGACAGGCACGACTACGAGCAGTACTTC. It specifies CASSESFPRDRHDYEQYF. The V and J genes are TRBV25-1 and TRBJ2-7; 8 nucleotides align to TRBD1. Germline V gives CDR1 MGHDK, CDR2 SYGVNS. The ends lost 1 base at V and 3 bases at J; junction bases unmatched: 14. This CDR3 comprises 18 residues.

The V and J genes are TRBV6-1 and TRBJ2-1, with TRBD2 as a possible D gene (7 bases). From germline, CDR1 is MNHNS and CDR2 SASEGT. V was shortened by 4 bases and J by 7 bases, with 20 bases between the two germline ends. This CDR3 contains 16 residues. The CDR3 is CASSASGGRSGNEQFF. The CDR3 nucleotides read TGTGCCAGCAGTGCTTCGGGGGGCCGGTCGGGAAATGAGCAGTTCTTC.

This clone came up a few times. CDR3 amino acids: CASSLVAGSSAYEQYF. CDR3 DNA: TGTGCCAGCAGCTTAGTAGCGGGGAGTTCGGCCTACGAGCAGTACTTC. The chain links TRBV7-2 to TRBJ2-7, with 8 nucleotides matching TRBD2. The germline V gene encodes CDR1 SGHTA and CDR2 FQGNSA. V dropped 1 base and J dropped 2; count of bases not matched to a gene: 7. This CDR3 has 16 amino acids. The full variable domain, completed using reference TRBV7-2 and TRBJ2-7, is GAGVSQSPSNKVTEKGKDVELRCDPISGHTALYWYRQSLGQGLEFLIYFQGNSAPDKSGLPSDRFSAERTGGSVSTLTIQRTQQEDSAVYLCASSLVAGSSAYEQYFGPGTRLTVT.

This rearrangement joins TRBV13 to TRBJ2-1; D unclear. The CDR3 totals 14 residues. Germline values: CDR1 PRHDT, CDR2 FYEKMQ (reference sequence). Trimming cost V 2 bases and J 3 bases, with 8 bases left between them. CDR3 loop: CASSLIRDYNEQFF. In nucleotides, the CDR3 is TGTGCCAGCAGCTTAATAAGGGACTACAATGAGCAGTTCTTC.

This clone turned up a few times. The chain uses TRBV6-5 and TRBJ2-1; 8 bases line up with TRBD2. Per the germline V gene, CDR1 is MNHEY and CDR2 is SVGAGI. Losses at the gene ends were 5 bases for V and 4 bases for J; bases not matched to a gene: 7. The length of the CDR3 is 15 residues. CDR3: CASSPLAGRYNEQFF. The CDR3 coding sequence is TGTGCCAGCAGTCCCTTAGCGGGGCGGTACAATGAGCAGTTCTTC.

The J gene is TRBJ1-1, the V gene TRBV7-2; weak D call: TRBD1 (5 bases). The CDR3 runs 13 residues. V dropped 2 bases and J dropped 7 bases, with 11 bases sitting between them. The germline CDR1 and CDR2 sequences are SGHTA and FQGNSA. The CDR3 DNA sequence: TGTGCCAGCAGCTTACTGGCAGGGATTGAAGCTTTCTTT. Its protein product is CASSLLAGIEAFF.